Given below is one T cell receptor beta chain in context. Antigen specificity is unknown. Some clones are missing from TCRdb's copy, which holds only in-frame ones; the method was immunoSEQ multiplex PCR. The sample yields approximately 50,000 clones, about 88% seen once. This sample is part of a study of cytomegalovirus exposure and HLA in healthy donors. Study information: Later, an analysis reported that the 130 or so validation repertoires had used the same platform as the roughly 700 first-cohort repertoires. Study-level points and caveats: Investigators reported some 150 TCR beta chains as tied to cytomegalovirus. Reports credit the classifier with highly specific, highly sensitive diagnosis of cytomegalovirus status.

Germline CDR1 reads SGDLS; CDR2 reads YYNGEE. V lost 3 bases, J lost 2 bases, and 3 bases stayed unmatched. The CDR3 covers 15 residues. The receptor's source is a woman aged 25 to 45 in good health and CMV-seronegative. The chain has TRBV9 and TRBJ2-1; TRBD2 agrees at 9 bases. Specimen: PBMCs. DNA of the CDR3: TGTGCCAGCAGCGCTGGCGGGAGGGCCTACAATGAGCAGTTCTTC. It specifies CASSAGGRAYNEQFF.